This TCR beta chain was sequenced in a study of shared clonotypes between healthy human individuals. The wider study: For every donor, three CD4 naive, three CD4 memory, two CD8 naive and one CD8 memory plates were used.

The naive CD8 population came from CD45RO-negative cells selected for CCR7, without terminally differentiated effector memory CD45RA+ cells. Recent acute infections and vaccinations were absent in the healthy HIV-negative adult donors. The V and J ends lost 3 bases and 6 bases respectively, with 12 bases between them. From germline, CDR1 is MDHEN and CDR2 SYDVKM. The CDR3 contains 14 residues. TCRdb keeps only in-frame clones here, not all; method: immunoSEQ multiplex PCR. Found here are roughly 2.1 million clones, 85% to 95% of them singletons; the top ten hold roughly 1.7%. The sequenced sample consisted of naive CD8+ T cells from PBMCs. This receptor was taken from a man between 18 and 35 years old in good health. Some clones in this sample may be carry-over from other donors' samples. The chain has TRBV28 and TRBJ1-5; D ambiguous. CDR3 region: CASSFIGATQPQHF. The CDR3 DNA reads as TGTGCCAGCAGTTTTATCGGAGCGACTCAGCCCCAGCATTTT. The whole variable domain, filled in from reference TRBV28 and TRBJ1-5, reads DVKVTQSSRYLVKRTGEKVFLECVQDMDHENMFWYRQDPGLGLRLIYFSYDVKMKEKGDIPEGYSVSREKKERFSLILESASTNQTSMYLCASSFIGATQPQHFGDGTRLSIL.